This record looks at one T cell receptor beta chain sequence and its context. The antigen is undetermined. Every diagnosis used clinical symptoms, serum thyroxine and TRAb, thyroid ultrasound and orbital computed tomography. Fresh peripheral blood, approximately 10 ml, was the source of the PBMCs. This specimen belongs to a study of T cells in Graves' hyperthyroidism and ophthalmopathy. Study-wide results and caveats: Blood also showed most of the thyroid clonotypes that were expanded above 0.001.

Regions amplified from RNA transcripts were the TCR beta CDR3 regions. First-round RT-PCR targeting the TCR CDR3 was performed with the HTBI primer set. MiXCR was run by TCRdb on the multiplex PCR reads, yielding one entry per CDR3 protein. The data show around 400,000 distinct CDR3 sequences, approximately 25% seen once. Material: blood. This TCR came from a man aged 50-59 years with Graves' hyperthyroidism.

The CDR3 loop is CASRTKTANSPLHF. CDR3 sequence (DNA): TGTGCCAGCAGAACTAAGACAGCTAATTCACCCCTCCACTTT. J is TRBJ1-6 and V is TRBV27; a weak D match, TRBD1 (5 bases). CDR3 length: 14 residues. The V end was cut by 6 bases, the J end by 6 bases, with 12 bases between. Germline CDR1 is MNHEY and CDR2 is SMNVEV (reference sequence).